This TCR beta chain was profiled in a study of T cells expressing NK-cell markers. The germline V gene has CDR1 LGHNA and CDR2 YSLEER. CDR3 length: 15 amino acids. TCRdb re-called the 5' RACE reads, yielding one record per CDR3 amino acid sequence without DNA. In all, the sample yields a few hundred thousand distinct CDR3 sequences. The V and J genes are TRBV4-3 and TRBJ1-4; there is no DNA to check the TCRdb D call of TRBD1. Sequencing was performed on blood T cells: a sorted CD56 or NKG2C T cell subset, CD4+ or CD8+ T cells, or bulk PBMC T cells (not recorded which). The sequence was collected from a man younger than 35 in good health. This CDR3 reads CASSQAVGQGEKLFF.